This note documents a single T cell receptor (beta chain) sequence. Per the study methods: It was from reference gene primer amplification that nucleated cell counts were estimated. Here immunoSEQ multiplex PCR was the method, and the copy in TCRdb shows in-frame clones only, minus some. V and J calls and clone size are as listed in that table; D and trimming were resolved from the DNA. This repertoire shows about 480,000 clones, roughly 90% found once; its top ten account for approximately 1.8%. The V and J ends lost 6 bases and 5 bases respectively, with 7 bases between them. Germline V lookup: CDR1 SNHLY, CDR2 FYNNEI. The CDR3 consists of 11 residues. These data come from a study of blood T cell repertoires in COVID-19. Study members were between about 18 and 95 years old and lived in about two dozen US regions. Which cohort a participant joined came from the clinical history participants gave. Recovered status in Cohort 3 required two negative PCRs, clearance, or symptom resolution.

The sequenced sample was PBMCs or T cells enriched from blood (not recorded which). This chain uses TRBV2 with TRBJ2-5; tentative D call: TRBD2 (5 bases). The source is a woman in her thirties or forties who had recovered from COVID-19. This CDR3 reads CASRDYETQYF. The DNA of the CDR3 is TGTGCCAGCAGAGACTATGAGACCCAGTACTTC.